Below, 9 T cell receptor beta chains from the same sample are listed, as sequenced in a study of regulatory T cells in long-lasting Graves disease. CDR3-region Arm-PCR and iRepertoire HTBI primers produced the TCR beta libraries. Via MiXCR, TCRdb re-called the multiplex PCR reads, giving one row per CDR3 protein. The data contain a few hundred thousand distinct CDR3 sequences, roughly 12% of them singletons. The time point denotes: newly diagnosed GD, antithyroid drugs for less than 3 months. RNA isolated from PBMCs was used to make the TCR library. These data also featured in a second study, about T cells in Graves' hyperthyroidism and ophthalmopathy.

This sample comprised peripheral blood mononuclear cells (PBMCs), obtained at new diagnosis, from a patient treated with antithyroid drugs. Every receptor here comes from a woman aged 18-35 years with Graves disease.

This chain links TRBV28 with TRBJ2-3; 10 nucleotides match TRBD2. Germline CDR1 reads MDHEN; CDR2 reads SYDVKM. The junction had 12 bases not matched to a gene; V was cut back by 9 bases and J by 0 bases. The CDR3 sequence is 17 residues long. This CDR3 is CASERGGRGASTDTQYF. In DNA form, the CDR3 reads TGTGCCAGTGAGCGGGGGGGCCGAGGGGCTAGCACAGATACGCAGTATTTT.

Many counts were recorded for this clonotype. CDR3 DNA: TGTGCCAGCAGTTACTTTACGGGGGAGACCCAGTACTTC. Amino acid sequence: CASSYFTGETQYF. The chain joins TRBV6-2 or TRBV6-3 to TRBJ2-5; possible D gene TRBD2, 5 bases. CDR3 length: 13 amino acids. Trimming removed 1 base from V and 5 bases from J, with 8 bases in between. Germline values: CDR1 MNHEY, CDR2 SVGEGT.

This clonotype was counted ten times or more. The CDR3 bases are TGTGCCAGCAAAGGGTGGGTTGCTAGCGGCACTGAAGCTTTCTTT. This codes for CASKGWVASGTEAFF. The chain combines TRBV6-2 or TRBV6-3 with TRBJ1-1; D not resolved. Deletions cut 7 bases from V and 4 bases from J, with 19 bases between. Germline V gives CDR1 MNHEY, CDR2 SVGEGT. The CDR3 has 15 amino acids.

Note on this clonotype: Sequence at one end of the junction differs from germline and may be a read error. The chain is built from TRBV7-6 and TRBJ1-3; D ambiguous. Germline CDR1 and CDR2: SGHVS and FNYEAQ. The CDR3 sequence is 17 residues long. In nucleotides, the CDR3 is TGTGCCAGCAGCTTAGATTCGGGCAGCAACTCTGGAAACGCCATATATTTT. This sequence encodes CASSLDSGSNSGNAIYF.

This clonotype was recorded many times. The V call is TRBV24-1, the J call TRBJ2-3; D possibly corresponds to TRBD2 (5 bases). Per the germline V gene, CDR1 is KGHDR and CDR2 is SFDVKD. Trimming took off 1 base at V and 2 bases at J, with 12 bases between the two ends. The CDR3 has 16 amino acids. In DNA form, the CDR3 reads TGTGCCACCAGTGATTTCGACGCTCGGGACACAGATACGCAGTATTTT. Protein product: CATSDFDARDTDTQYF.

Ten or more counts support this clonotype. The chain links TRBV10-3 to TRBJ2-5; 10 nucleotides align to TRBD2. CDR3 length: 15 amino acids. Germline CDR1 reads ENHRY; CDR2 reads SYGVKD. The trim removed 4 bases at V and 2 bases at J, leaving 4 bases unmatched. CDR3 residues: CAISGTSGRQETQYF. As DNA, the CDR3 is TGTGCCATCAGTGGGACTAGCGGAAGACAAGAGACCCAGTACTTC.

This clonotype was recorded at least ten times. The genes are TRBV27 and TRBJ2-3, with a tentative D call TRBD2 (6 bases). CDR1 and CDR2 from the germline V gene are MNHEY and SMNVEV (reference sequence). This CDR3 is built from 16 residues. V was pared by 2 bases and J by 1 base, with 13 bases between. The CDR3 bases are TGTGCCAGCAGTTTAGCCCGCGGGAAGGGCACAGATACGCAGTATTTT. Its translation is CASSLARGKGTDTQYF.

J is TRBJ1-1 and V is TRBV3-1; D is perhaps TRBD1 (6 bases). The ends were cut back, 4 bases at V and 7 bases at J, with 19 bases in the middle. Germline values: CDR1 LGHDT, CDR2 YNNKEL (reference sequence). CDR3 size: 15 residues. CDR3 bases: TGTGCCAGCAGCCTCCATGACAGGCTATACGGTGAAGCTTTCTTT. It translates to CASSLHDRLYGEAFF.

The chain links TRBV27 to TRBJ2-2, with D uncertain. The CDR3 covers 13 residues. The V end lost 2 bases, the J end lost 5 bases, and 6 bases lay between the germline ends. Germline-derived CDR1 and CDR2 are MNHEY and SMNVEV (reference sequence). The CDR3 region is CASSLIATGELFF. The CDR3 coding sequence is TGTGCCAGCAGTTTAATAGCTACCGGGGAGCTGTTTTTT.